The clone carrying this TCR beta chain was seen only a few times. Its antigen remains unknown. This specimen comes from a study of identical twins. Whole-study findings and limits: The models gave estimates that fell short of the out-of-frame TCR alpha sharing seen in monozygotic twins. The degree of excess twin sharing was weaker in beta out-of-frame sequences.

Each CDR3 protein gets one entry after TCRdb re-called the 5' RACE reads with MiXCR. The sample lists 350,000 to 600,000 distinct CDR3 sequences; approximately 14% were seen once. This sample also belongs to another study, concerning yellow fever vaccine responses in identical twins.

Input material: CD4+ T cells sorted from blood. The receptor was derived from a woman aged 18 to 35 in good health.

The CDR3 is CASSQDFSSLGGTQYF. The CDR3 DNA reads as TGTGCCAGCAGCCAAGACTTTAGCAGTCTTGGCGGTACGCAGTATTTT. The chain combines TRBV4-2 with TRBJ2-3; unclear D gene. Germline V CDR1 and CDR2: LGHNA, YNFKEQ. The CDR3 is 16 amino acids. Trimming removed 0 bases from V and 8 bases from J, with 18 bases in between.